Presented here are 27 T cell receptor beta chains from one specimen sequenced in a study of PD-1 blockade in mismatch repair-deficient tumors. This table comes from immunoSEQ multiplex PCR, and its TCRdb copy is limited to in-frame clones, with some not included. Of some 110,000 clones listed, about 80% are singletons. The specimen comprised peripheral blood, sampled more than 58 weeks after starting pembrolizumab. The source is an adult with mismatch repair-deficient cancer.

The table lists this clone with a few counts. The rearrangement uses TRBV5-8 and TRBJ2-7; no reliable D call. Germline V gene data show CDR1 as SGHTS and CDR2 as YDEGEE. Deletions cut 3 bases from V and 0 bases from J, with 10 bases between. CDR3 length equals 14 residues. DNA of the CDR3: TGTGCCAGCAGCTCGGCCCTCCTCTCCTACGAGCAGTACTTC. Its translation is CASSSALLSYEQYF. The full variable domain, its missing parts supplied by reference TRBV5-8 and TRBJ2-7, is EAGVTQSPTHLIKTRGQQATLRCSPISGHTSVYWYQQALGLGLQFLLWYDEGEERNRGNFPPRFSGRQFPNYSSELNVNALELEDSALYLCASSSALLSYEQYFGPGTRLTVT.

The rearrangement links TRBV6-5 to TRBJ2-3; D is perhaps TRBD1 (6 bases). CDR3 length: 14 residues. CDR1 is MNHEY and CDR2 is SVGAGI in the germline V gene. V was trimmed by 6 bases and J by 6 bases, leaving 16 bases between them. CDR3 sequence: CASRTGSSRDTQYF. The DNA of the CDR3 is TGTGCCAGCAGAACAGGGAGTTCTAGGGATACGCAGTATTTT.

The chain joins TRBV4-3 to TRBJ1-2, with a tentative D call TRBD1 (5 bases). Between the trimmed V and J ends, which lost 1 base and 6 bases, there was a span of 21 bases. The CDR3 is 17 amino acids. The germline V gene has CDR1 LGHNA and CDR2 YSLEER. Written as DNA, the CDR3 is TGCGCCAGCAGCCAAGTGTCTTTAAGGGGATTTATAGATGGCTACACCTTC. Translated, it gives CASSQVSLRGFIDGYTF.

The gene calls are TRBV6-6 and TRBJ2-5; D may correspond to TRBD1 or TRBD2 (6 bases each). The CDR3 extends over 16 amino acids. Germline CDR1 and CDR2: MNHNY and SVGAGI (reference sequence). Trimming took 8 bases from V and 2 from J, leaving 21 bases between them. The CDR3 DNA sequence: TGTGCCAGCCGTCTAGGCTCTCGAGGGGGGCAAGAGACCCAGTACTTC. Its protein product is CASRLGSRGGQETQYF.

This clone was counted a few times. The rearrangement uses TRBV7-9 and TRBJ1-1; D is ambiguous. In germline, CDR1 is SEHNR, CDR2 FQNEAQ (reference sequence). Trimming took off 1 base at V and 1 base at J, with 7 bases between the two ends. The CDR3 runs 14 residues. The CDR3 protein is CASSLGQKNTEAFF. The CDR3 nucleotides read TGTGCCAGCAGCTTAGGGCAGAAGAACACTGAAGCTTTCTTT.

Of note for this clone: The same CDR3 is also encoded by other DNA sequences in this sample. CDR3 loop: CASSEGQGFYEQYF. The CDR3 region has the DNA TGTGCCAGCAGTGAGGGACAGGGGTTCTACGAGCAGTACTTC. The V and J genes are TRBV25-1 and TRBJ2-7, with 10 positions matching TRBD1. Germline CDR1 is MGHDK and CDR2 is SYGVNS. Losses at the gene ends were 3 bases for V and 3 bases for J; bases not matched to a gene: 2. This CDR3 contains 14 residues.

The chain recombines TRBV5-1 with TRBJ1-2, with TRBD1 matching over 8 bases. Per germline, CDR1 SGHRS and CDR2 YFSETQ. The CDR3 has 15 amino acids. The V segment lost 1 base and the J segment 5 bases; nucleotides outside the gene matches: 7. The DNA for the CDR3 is TGCGCCAGCAGCTTGAGTCCAGGGGGCGGATATGGCTACACCTTC. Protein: CASSLSPGGGYGYTF. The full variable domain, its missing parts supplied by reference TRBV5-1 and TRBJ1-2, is KAGVTQTPRYLIKTRGQQVTLSCSPISGHRSVSWYQQTPGQGLQFLFEYFSETQRNKGNFPGRFSGRQFSNSRSEMNVSTLELGDSALYLCASSLSPGGGYGYTFGSGTRLTVV.

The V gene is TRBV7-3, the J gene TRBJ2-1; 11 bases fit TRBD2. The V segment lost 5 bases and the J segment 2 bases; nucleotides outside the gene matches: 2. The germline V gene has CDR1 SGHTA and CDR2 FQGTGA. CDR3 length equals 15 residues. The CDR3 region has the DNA TGTGCCAGCAGCATACTAGCGGGGGCCTACAATGAGCAGTTCTTC. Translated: CASSILAGAYNEQFF.

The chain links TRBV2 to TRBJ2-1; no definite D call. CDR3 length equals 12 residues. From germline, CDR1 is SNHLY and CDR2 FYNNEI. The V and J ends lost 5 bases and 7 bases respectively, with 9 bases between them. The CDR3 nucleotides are TGTGCCAGCAGTTACGGTGTTAATGAGCAGTTCTTC. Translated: CASSYGVNEQFF.

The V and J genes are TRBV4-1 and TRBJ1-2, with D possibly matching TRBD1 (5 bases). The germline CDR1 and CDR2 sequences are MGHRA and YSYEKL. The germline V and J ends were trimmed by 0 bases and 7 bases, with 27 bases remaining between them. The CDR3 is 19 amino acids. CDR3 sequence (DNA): TGCGCCAGCAGCCAAGATCTAAGGGGACTAGACAGTCCGTTATTTGGCTACACCTTC. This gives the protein CASSQDLRGLDSPLFGYTF.

In nucleotides, the CDR3 is TGTGCCAGCAGTTTATCTAGCGGGAGTAACAATGAGCAGTTCTTC. Its translation is CASSLSSGSNNEQFF. The genes are TRBV27 and TRBJ2-1; 9 bases align to TRBD2. The CDR3 runs to 15 residues. Trimming at V came to 0 bases and at J to 5 bases, leaving 2 bases not matched to a gene. Germline V CDR1 and CDR2: MNHEY, SMNVEV (reference sequence).

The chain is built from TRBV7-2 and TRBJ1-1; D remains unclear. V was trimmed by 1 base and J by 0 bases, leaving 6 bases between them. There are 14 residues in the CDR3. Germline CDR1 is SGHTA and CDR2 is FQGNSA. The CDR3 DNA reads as TGTGCCAGCAGCTTAGTGACCTTGAACACTGAAGCTTTCTTT. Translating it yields CASSLVTLNTEAFF.

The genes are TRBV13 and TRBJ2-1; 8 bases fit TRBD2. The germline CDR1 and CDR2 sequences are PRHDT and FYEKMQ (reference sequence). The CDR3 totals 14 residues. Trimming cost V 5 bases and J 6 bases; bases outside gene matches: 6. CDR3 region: CASSRSGTSNEQFF. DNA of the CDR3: TGTGCCAGCAGCCGCTCCGGGACTAGCAATGAGCAGTTCTTC.

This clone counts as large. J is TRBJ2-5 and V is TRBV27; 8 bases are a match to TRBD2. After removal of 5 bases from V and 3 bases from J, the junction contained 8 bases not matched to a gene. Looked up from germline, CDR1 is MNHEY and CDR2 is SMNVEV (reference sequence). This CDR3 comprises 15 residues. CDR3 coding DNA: TGTGCCAGCAGTCCCCGGGGGCGGGGGGAAGAGACCCAGTACTTC. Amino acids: CASSPRGRGEETQYF.

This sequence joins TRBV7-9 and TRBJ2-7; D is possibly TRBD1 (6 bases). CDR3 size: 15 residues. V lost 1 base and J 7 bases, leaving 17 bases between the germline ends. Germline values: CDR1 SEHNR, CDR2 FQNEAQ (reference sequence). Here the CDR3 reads CASSLDRQALREQYF. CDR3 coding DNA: TGTGCCAGCAGCTTAGATCGACAGGCCTTGAGGGAGCAGTACTTC.

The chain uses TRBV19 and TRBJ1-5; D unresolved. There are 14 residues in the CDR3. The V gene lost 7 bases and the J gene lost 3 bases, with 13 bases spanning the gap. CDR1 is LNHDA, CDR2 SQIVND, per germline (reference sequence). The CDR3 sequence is CASKHSGDNQPQHF. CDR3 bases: TGTGCCAGTAAGCACAGCGGAGACAATCAGCCCCAGCATTTT.

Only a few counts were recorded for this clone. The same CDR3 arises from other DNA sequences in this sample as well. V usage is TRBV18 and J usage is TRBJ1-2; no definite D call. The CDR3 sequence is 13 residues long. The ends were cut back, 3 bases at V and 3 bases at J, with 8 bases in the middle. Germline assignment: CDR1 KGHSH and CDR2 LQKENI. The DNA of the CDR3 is TGTGCCAGCTCACCCTCAGGCGACTATGGCTACACCTTC. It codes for CASSPSGDYGYTF.

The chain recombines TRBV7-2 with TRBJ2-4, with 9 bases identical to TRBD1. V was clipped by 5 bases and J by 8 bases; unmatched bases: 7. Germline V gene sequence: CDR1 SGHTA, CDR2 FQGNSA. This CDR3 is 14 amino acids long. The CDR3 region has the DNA TGTGCCAGCAGCCGCGACAGGGGGTCCCACATTCAGTACTTC. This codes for CASSRDRGSHIQYF.

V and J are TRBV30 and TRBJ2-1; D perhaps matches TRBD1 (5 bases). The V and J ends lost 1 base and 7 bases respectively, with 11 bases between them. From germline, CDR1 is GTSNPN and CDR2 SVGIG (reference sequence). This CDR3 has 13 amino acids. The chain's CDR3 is CAWSATGRNEQFF. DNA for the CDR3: TGTGCCTGGAGTGCTACAGGTCGGAATGAGCAGTTCTTC.

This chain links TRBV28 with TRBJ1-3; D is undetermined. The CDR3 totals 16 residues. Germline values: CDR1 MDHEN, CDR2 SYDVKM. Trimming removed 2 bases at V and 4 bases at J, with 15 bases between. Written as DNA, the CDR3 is TGTGCCAGCAGTTTACCTCGGGGTTCGAAAGGAAACACCATATATTTT. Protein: CASSLPRGSKGNTIYF.

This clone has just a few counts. The CDR3 DNA reads TGTGCCAGCAGCGCAGGACTAGCGGGCCACAATGAGCAGTTCTTC. Translation: CASSAGLAGHNEQFF. The genes are TRBV7-3 and TRBJ2-1; 11 nucleotides align to TRBD2. The V and J ends lost 5 bases and 5 bases, in that order; junction bases with no gene match: 5. The CDR3 extends over 15 amino acids. CDR1 is SGHTA, CDR2 FQGTGA, per germline.

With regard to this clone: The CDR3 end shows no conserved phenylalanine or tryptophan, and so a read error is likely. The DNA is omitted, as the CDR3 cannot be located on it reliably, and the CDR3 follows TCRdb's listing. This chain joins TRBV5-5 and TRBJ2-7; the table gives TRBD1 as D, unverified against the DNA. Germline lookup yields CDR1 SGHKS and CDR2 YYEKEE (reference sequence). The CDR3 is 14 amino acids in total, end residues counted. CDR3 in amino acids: CASSLLISDRGSSI.

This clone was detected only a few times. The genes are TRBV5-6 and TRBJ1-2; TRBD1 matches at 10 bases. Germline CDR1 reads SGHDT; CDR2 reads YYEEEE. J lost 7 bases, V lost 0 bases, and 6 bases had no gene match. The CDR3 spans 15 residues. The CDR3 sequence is CASSLVGTGAVGYTF. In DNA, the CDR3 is TGTGCCAGCAGCTTGGTTGGGACAGGGGCTGTTGGCTACACCTTC. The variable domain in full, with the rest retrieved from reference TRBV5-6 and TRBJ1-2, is DAGVTQSPTHLIKTRGQQVTLRCSPKSGHDTVSWYQQALGQGPQFIFQYYEEEERQRGNFPDRFSGHQFPNYSSELNVNALLLGDSALYLCASSLVGTGAVGYTFGSGTRLTVV.

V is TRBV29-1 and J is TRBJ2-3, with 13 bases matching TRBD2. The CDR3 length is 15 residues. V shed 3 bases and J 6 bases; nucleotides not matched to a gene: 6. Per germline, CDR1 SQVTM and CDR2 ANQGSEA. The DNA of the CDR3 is TGCAGCGTTGATCCTGGACTAGCGGGAGCTGATACGCAGTATTTT. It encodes CSVDPGLAGADTQYF.

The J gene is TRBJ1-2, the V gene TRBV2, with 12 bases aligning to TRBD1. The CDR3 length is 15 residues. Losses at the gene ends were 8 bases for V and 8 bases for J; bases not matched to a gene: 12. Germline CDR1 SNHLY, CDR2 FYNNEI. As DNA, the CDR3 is TGTGCCAGCGCCGGGACAGGGGGCGCTGGGTTGGGCTACACCTTC. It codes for CASAGTGGAGLGYTF. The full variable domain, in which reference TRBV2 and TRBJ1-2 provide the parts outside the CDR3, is EPEVTQTPSHQVTQMGQEVILRCVPISNHLYFYWYRQILGQKVEFLVSFYNNEISEKSEIFDDQFSVERPDGSNFTLKIRSTKLEDSAMYFCASAGTGGAGLGYTFGSGTRLTVV.

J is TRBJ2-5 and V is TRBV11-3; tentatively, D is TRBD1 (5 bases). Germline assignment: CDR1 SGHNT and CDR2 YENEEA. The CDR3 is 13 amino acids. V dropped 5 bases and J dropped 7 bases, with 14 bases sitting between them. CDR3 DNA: TGTGCCAGCAGCGCGTCCAGGGCAGGGACCCAGTACTTC. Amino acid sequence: CASSASRAGTQYF.

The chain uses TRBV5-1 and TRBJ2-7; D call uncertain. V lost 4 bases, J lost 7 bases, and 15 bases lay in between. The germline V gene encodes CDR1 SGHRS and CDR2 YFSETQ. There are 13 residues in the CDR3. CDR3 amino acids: CASSPGTLLEQYF. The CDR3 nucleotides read TGCGCCAGCAGCCCTGGAACTCTCTTGGAGCAGTACTTC.